The entry that follows covers one T cell receptor beta chain sequence. Its cognate antigen is unknown. The sample originates from a study of CXCR3-negative and CXCR3-positive naive CD8 T cells. The study, taken as a whole, reports: When CXCR3-positive naive cells were set against CXCR3-negative naive cells, the former had more hydrophobic TRB CDR3s. Comparison of naive subsets found surface CD5 to be comparable, and TCR strength was inferred on the basis of TRB CDR3 properties. Both naive subsets showed comparably high diversity, and memory CD8+ cells showed much lower diversity.

Germline V gives CDR1 LNHDA, CDR2 SQIVND (reference sequence). The CDR3 consists of 16 residues. The study made its TRB cDNA libraries by 5' RACE, adding UMI labels. From the 5' RACE reads, TCRdb lists one entry per CDR3 protein and no DNA. The sample's table shows 41,000 or so distinct CDR3 sequences. CD45RO-CCR7+CD27+CD95- defined naive CD8+ T cells. The sequence derives from a human donor in good health. Some clones in this sample may be carry-over from other donors' samples. V is TRBV19 and J is TRBJ2-2; TCRdb picks TRBD1, but there is no DNA to check that call. The sequenced material came from naive CXCR3- CD8+ T cells from blood. Subset given: CD45RO-CCR7+CD27+CD95- naive CD8+ T cells lacking CXCR3 (TNR3-). Here the CDR3 reads CAAGSPWTHRTGELFF.